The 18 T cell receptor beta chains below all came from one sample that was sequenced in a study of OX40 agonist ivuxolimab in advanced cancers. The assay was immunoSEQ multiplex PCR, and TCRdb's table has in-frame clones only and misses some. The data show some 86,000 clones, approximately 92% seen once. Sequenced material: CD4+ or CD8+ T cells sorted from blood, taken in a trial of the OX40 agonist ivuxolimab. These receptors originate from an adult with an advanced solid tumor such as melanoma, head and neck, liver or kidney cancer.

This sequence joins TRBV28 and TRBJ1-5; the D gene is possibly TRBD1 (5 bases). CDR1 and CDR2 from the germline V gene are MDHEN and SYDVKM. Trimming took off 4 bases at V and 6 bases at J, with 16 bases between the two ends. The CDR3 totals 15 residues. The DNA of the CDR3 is TGTGCCAGCAGTTCACAGACAAGGAGGGGTCAGCCCCAGCATTTT. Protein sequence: CASSSQTRRGQPQHF.

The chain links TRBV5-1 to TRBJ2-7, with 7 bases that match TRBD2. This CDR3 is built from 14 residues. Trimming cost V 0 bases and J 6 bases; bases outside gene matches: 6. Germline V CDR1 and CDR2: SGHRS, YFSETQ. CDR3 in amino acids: CASSLAGAGAEQYF. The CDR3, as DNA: TGCGCCAGCAGCTTGGCCGGCGCGGGAGCCGAGCAGTACTTC.

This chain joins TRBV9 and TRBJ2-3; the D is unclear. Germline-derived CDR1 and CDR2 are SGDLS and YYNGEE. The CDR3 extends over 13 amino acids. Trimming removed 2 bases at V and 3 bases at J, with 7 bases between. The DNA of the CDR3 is TGTGCCAGCAGCGTGGGGTTTACAGATACGCAGTATTTT. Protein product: CASSVGFTDTQYF.

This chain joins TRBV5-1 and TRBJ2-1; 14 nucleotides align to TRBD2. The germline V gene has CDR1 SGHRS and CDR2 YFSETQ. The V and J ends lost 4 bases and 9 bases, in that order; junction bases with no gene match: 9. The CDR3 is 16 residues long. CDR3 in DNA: TGCGCCAGCAGCAATCGGACTAGCGGGAGGCCGAGTGAGCAGTTCTTC. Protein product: CASSNRTSGRPSEQFF.

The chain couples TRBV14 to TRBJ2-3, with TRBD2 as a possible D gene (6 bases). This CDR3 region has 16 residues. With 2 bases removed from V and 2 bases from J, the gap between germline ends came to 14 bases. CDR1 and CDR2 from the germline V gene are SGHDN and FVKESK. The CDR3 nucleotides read TGTGCCAGCAGCCAATACCGGGACTCCTACACAGATACGCAGTATTTT. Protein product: CASSQYRDSYTDTQYF.

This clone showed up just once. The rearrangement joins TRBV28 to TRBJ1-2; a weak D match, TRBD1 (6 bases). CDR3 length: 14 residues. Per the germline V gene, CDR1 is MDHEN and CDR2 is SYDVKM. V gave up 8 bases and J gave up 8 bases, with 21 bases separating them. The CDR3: CASSLDSLRLGYTF. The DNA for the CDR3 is TGTGCCAGCTCTTTGGACAGCCTTCGACTGGGCTACACCTTC.

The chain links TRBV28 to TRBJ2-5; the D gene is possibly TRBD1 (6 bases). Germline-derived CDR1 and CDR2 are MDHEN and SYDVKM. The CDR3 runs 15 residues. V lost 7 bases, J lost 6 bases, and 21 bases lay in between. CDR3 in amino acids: CASTAAQGQSKTQYF. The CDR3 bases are TGTGCCAGCACCGCCGCACAGGGACAATCGAAGACCCAGTACTTC.

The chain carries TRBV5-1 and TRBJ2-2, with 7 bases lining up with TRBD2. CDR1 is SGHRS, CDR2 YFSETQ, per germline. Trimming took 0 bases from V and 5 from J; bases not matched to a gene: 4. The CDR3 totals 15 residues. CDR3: CASSLVVGGTGELFF. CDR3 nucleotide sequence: TGCGCCAGCAGCTTGGTAGTCGGGGGGACCGGGGAGCTGTTTTTT.

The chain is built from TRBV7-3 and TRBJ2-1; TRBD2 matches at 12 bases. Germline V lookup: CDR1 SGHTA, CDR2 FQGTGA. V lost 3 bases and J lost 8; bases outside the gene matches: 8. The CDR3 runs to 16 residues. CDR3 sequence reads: CASSFGLAGRKDEQFF. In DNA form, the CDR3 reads TGTGCCAGCAGCTTCGGACTAGCGGGAAGAAAAGATGAGCAGTTCTTC.

Here the CDR3 DNA reads TGTGCCAGCAGCGTAGCTGGGGTGGGAGGGCCGGGCAGTGAGCAGTTCTTC. Translated, it gives CASSVAGVGGPGSEQFF. This chain uses TRBV9 with TRBJ2-1, with 7 bases that match TRBD2. CDR3 length: 17 amino acids. Germline V CDR1 and CDR2: SGDLS, YYNGEE. With V trimmed by 0 bases and J by 9 bases, 15 bases remained unmatched.

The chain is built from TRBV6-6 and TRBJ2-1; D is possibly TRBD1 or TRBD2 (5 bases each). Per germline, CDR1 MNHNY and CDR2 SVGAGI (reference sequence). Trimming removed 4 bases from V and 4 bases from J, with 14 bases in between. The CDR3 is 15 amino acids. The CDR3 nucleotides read TGTGCCAGCAGTTTATGGGACCGGAGATACAATGAGCAGTTCTTC. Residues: CASSLWDRRYNEQFF.

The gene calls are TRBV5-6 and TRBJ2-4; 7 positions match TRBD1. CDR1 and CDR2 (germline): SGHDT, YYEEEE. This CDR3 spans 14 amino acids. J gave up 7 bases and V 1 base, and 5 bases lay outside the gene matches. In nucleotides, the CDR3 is TGTGCCAGCAGCTTGCAGGGGGTAGCGAACATTCAGTACTTC. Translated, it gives CASSLQGVANIQYF.

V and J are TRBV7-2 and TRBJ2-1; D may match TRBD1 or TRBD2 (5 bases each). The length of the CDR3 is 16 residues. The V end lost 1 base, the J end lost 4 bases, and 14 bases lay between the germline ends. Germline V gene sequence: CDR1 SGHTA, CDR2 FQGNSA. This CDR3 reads CASSLGGIGFYNEQFF. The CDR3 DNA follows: TGTGCCAGCAGCTTAGGGGGGATAGGTTTTTACAATGAGCAGTTCTTC.

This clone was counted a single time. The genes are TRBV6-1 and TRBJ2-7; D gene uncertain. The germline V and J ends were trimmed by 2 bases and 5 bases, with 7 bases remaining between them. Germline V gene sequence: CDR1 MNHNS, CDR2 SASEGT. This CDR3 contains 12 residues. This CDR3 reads CASSEIAHEQYF. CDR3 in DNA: TGTGCCAGCAGTGAAATAGCCCACGAGCAGTACTTC.

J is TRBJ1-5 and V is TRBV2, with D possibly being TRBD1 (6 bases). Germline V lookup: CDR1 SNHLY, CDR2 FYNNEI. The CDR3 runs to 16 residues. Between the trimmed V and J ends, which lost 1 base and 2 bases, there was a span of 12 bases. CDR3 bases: TGTGCCAGCAGTGAAGACAGGGCTAAGCGCAATCAGCCCCAGCATTTT. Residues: CASSEDRAKRNQPQHF.

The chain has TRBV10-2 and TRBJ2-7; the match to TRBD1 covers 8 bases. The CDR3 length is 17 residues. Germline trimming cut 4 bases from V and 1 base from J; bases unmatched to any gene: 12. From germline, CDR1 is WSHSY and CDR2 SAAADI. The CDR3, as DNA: TGCGCCAGCAGTGGCGTCACAAATCAGGGGGCTTCCTACGAGCAGTACTTC. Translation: CASSGVTNQGASYEQYF.

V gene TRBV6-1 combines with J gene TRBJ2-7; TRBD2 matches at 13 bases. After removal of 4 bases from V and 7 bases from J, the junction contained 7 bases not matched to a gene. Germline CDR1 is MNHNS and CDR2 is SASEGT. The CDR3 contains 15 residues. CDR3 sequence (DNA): TGTGCCAGCAGTGGGACGACTAGCGGGAGGATTGAGCAGTACTTC. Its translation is CASSGTTSGRIEQYF.

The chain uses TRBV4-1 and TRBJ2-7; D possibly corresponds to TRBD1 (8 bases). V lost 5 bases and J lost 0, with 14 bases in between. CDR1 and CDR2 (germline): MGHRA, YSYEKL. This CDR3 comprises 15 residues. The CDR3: CASSRGGTGSYEQYF. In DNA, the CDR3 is TGCGCCAGCAGCAGGGGGGGGACAGGCTCCTACGAGCAGTACTTC.